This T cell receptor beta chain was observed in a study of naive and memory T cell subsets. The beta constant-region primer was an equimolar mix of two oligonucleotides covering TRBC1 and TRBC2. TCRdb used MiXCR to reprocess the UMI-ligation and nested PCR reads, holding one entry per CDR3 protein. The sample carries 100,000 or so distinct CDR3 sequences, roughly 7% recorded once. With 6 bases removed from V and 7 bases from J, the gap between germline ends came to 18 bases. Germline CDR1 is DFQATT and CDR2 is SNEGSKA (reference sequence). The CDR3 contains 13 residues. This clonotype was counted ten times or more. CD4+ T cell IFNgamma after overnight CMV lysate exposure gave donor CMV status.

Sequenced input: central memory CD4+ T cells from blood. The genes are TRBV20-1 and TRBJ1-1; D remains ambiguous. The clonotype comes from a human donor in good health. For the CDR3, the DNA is TGCAGTGCCCCCGTGGCTTTGGTTGGTGAAGCTTTCTTT. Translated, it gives CSAPVALVGEAFF.